One T cell receptor (beta chain) is described in this entry. Its antigen is still unknown. Primers for the PCR totalled 60 Vbeta and 13 Jbeta. Sequenced by immunoSEQ multiplex PCR; TCRdb stores in-frame clones only, minus some. The sample lists around 140,000 clones; roughly four fifths were seen once. This entry comes from a study of cytomegalovirus exposure and HLA in healthy donors. Study-wide points: A highly shared variant cluster was judged a likely technical artifact.

Per germline, CDR1 MNHEY and CDR2 SVGAGI. Losses at the gene ends were 8 bases for V and 6 bases for J; bases not matched to a gene: 7. The CDR3 consists of 13 residues. This TCR came from a man between 25 and 39 years old in good health and CMV-seropositive. V gene TRBV6-5 combines with J gene TRBJ1-5; TRBD1 matches 7 bases. The sequenced material came from PBMCs. The CDR3 loop reads CASGTGVGQPQHF. For the CDR3, the DNA is TGTGCCAGCGGTACAGGGGTGGGTCAGCCCCAGCATTTT.